The source of this T cell receptor (beta chain) is a study of shared T cell receptors in the human thymus. CDR3 length: 15 residues. Germline lookup yields CDR1 SGHAT and CDR2 FQNNGV. Trimming removed 5 bases at V and 2 bases at J, with 12 bases between. The assay was immunoSEQ multiplex PCR, and TCRdb's table has in-frame clones only and misses some. The sample includes about 660,000 clones, more than 75% seen only once; the top ten take 0.01%. A further study also used this sample, focusing on human thymus T cells. As that report states: Infants, healthy and Finnish, who were having corrective surgery for congenital heart defects served as donors. In corrective heart surgery, resections were taken, and these provided the thymus tissue. Related reports documented highly overlapping thymic repertoires among unrelated individuals.

This chain joins TRBV11-2 and TRBJ1-4; TRBD1 might be the D (6 bases). Sequencing was done on a sample of thymocytes. This receptor was identified in a boy less than two years old with a congenital heart defect. The CDR3 DNA is TGTGCCAGCAGCCCACAGGGCAGGACTAATGAAAAACTGTTTTTT. Amino acids: CASSPQGRTNEKLFF.